The present T cell receptor beta chain was sequenced within a study of blood T cell repertoires in COVID-19. Profiled with immunoSEQ multiplex PCR; TCRdb holds only in-frame clones, not every one. The sample records about 78,000 clones, around nine tenths being singletons. The germline V gene has CDR1 SGHTS and CDR2 YDEGEE. V shed 3 bases and J 7 bases; nucleotides not matched to a gene: 9. The CDR3 runs 14 residues. This TCR came from a woman aged 60-75 years with acute or convalescent COVID-19. The specimen was peripheral blood. This sequence joins TRBV5-8 and TRBJ2-5; 7 bases agree with TRBD1. The CDR3 region is CASSSTGYLGTQYF. The CDR3 nucleotides read TGTGCCAGCAGCTCGACAGGGTATCTGGGGACCCAGTACTTC.